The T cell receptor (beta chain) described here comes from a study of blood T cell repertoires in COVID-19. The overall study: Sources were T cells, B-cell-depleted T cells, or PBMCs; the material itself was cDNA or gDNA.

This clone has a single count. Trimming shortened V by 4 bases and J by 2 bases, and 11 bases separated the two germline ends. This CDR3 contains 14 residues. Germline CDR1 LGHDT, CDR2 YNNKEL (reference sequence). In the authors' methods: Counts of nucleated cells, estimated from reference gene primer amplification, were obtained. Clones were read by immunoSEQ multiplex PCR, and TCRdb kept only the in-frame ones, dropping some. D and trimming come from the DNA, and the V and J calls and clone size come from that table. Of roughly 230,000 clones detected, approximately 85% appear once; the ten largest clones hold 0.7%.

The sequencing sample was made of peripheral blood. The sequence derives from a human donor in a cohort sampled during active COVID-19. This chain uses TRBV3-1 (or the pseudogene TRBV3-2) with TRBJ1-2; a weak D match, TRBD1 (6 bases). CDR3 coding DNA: TGTGCCAGCAGCCCCCCGACAGGCAACTATGGCTACACCTTC. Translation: CASSPPTGNYGYTF.